One sample yielded the 19 T cell receptor beta chains listed below, sequenced in a study of blood T cell repertoires in COVID-19. Using immunoSEQ multiplex PCR, the repertoire was profiled, and TCRdb retains in-frame clones only, with some absent. The sample consists of 150,000 or so clones, more than 75% of them appearing once. Sequencing was carried out using PBMCs or T cells enriched from blood (not recorded which). Every receptor here comes from a human donor with acute COVID-19. The donor label of this sample is uncertain.

The V and J genes are TRBV4-1 and TRBJ1-2; 7 nucleotides agree with TRBD1. Germline assignment: CDR1 MGHRA and CDR2 YSYEKL. The junction had 21 bases not matched to a gene; V was cut back by 4 bases and J by 4 bases. The CDR3 consists of 19 residues. CDR3 protein: CASSLPVPSGQMITYGYTF. CDR3 DNA sequence: TGCGCCAGCAGCCTCCCCGTACCTTCGGGACAGATGATAACCTATGGCTACACCTTC.

V usage is TRBV7-3 and J usage is TRBJ1-1, with 7 bases fitting TRBD1. J gave up 1 base and V 5 bases, and 10 bases lay outside the gene matches. This CDR3 has 16 amino acids. Germline-derived CDR1 and CDR2 are SGHTA and FQGTGA. CDR3 DNA: TGTGCCAGCAGCCCCCTACCCGGACAGGCGAACACTGAAGCTTTCTTT. Translated, it gives CASSPLPGQANTEAFF.

The chain links TRBV11-3 to TRBJ2-1; TRBD1 matches at 8 bases. The CDR3 extends over 15 amino acids. Trimming at V came to 4 bases and at J to 3 bases, leaving 5 bases not matched to a gene. Germline CDR1 and CDR2: SGHNT and YENEEA. The DNA of the CDR3 is TGTGCCAGCAGCTCCGGACAGGGAGACTACAATGAGCAGTTCTTC. Translating it yields CASSSGQGDYNEQFF.

This clone is medium-sized. The V call is TRBV5-6, the J call TRBJ1-5; the D is unclear. The germline gives CDR1 SGHDT, CDR2 YYEEEE. The V end was cut by 3 bases, the J end by 5 bases, with 6 bases between. This CDR3 spans 12 amino acids. The CDR3 protein is CASSSLDQPQHF. CDR3 nucleotides: TGTGCCAGCAGCTCCCTCGATCAGCCCCAGCATTTT.

This sequence joins TRBV25-1 and TRBJ1-5; 7 bases are shared with TRBD1. The CDR3 sequence is 14 residues long. Germline CDR1 and CDR2: MGHDK and SYGVNS. With 4 bases clipped from V and 2 bases from J, the junction kept 2 bases outside the gene matches. CDR3 amino acids: CASSAQGGNQPQHF. The CDR3 nucleotides are TGTGCCAGCAGTGCCCAGGGGGGCAATCAGCCCCAGCATTTT. Variable domain in full (rest from reference TRBV25-1 and TRBJ1-5): EADIYQTPRYLVIGTGKKITLECSQTMGHDKMYWYQQDPGMELHLIHYSYGVNSTEKGDLSSESTVSRIRTEHFPLTLESARPSHTSQYLCASSAQGGNQPQHFGDGTRLSIL.

The chain recombines TRBV3-1 (or the pseudogene TRBV3-2) with TRBJ2-1, with TRBD1 as a possible D gene (6 bases). CDR1 and CDR2 (germline): LGHDT, YNNKEL (reference sequence). The CDR3 runs 15 residues. With 1 base removed from V and 2 bases from J, the gap between germline ends came to 9 bases. Written as DNA, the CDR3 is TGTGCCAGCAGCCAAGGCAGGGGCACCTACAATGAGCAGTTCTTC. This gives the protein CASSQGRGTYNEQFF.

The chain is built from TRBV19 and TRBJ2-2, with a weak D call TRBD1 (5 bases). CDR1 and CDR2 (germline): LNHDA, SQIVND (reference sequence). The CDR3 runs to 15 residues. Trimming removed 3 bases at V and 5 bases at J, with 13 bases between. CDR3 bases: TGTGCCAGTAGTATGACAGCGTTAGAAACCGGGGAGCTGTTTTTT. This translates into CASSMTALETGELFF.

The chain employs TRBV19 and TRBJ1-2; 7 nucleotides match TRBD1. J was trimmed by 4 bases and V by 5 bases; bases with no gene match: 7. This CDR3 comprises 14 residues. CDR1 and CDR2 (germline): LNHDA, SQIVND (reference sequence). The CDR3 region is CASSQGGQFYGYTF. The CDR3 DNA follows: TGTGCCAGTAGTCAGGGGGGACAGTTCTATGGCTACACCTTC.

This clone is a singleton in its sample. This sequence joins TRBV7-9 and TRBJ1-2; tentative D call: TRBD1 (6 bases). The CDR3 is made up of 15 amino acids. Looked up from germline, CDR1 is SEHNR and CDR2 is FQNEAQ (reference sequence). Trimming pared 5 bases from V and 7 bases from J, leaving 20 bases between. The CDR3 protein is CASSASGAGVSGYTF. CDR3 DNA sequence: TGTGCCAGCAGCGCCTCCGGGGCAGGGGTGAGTGGCTACACCTTC.

The chain carries TRBV2 and TRBJ1-1, with D perhaps TRBD1 (5 bases). Germline V gene lookup returns CDR1 SNHLY and CDR2 FYNNEI. The CDR3 runs to 13 residues. Trimming cost V 8 bases and J 7 bases, with 17 bases left between them. For the CDR3, the DNA is TGTGCCAGCGGGGTGCAGGGAAGGGGTGAAGCTTTCTTT. The encoded protein is CASGVQGRGEAFF.

This rearrangement joins TRBV27 to TRBJ1-1; a weak D match, TRBD1 (5 bases). The V gene's germline CDR1 is MNHEY and CDR2 SMNVEV (reference sequence). The CDR3 contains 15 residues. Deletions cut 4 bases from V and 2 bases from J, with 14 bases between. The CDR3 loop is CASSSMGGGNTEAFF. CDR3 DNA: TGTGCCAGCAGTTCAATGGGGGGAGGAAACACTGAAGCTTTCTTT.

The rearrangement joins TRBV7-8 to TRBJ1-2; D remains ambiguous. V was pared by 3 bases and J by 2 bases, with 19 bases between. Germline CDR1 and CDR2: SGHVS and FQNEAQ. The CDR3 sequence is 17 residues long. Written as DNA, the CDR3 is TGTGCCAGCAGCTTTGATCAAGTCGGAGCGGAGAACTATGGCTACACCTTC. Its translation is CASSFDQVGAENYGYTF.

The chain employs TRBV5-1 and TRBJ1-4; possibly TRBD1 for D (5 bases). In germline, CDR1 is SGHRS, CDR2 YFSETQ. Trimming took 0 bases from V and 8 from J, leaving 17 bases between them. The CDR3 consists of 16 residues. In DNA form, the CDR3 reads TGCGCCAGCAGCTTGGCCGGGCAGGGTGGTAACGAAAAACTGTTTTTT. Protein sequence: CASSLAGQGGNEKLFF.

This clone was found a few times. J is TRBJ2-7 and V is TRBV4-1; D is unclear. CDR1 and CDR2 (germline): MGHRA, YSYEKL. The length of the CDR3 is 15 residues. The germline V and J ends were trimmed by 1 base and 4 bases, with 14 bases remaining between them. CDR3 in amino acids: CASSQVAQVVYEQYF. The CDR3 DNA reads TGCGCCAGCAGCCAAGTCGCGCAGGTGGTATACGAGCAGTACTTC.

For the CDR3, the DNA is TGTGCCACCAGCGGGTGGACTTCCGGGGGCTATGGCTACACCTTC. Its translation is CATSGWTSGGYGYTF. This chain connects TRBV15 to TRBJ1-2; D possibly corresponds to TRBD1 (5 bases). Germline V CDR1 and CDR2: LNHNV, YYDKDF (reference sequence). The V and J ends lost 5 bases and 4 bases respectively, with 17 bases between them. CDR3 length: 15 residues.

The chain is built from TRBV5-5 and TRBJ2-7; D gene uncertain. The V gene's germline CDR1 is SGHKS and CDR2 YYEKEE (reference sequence). The CDR3 consists of 15 residues. With 4 bases removed from V and 3 bases from J, the gap between germline ends came to 17 bases. CDR3 coding DNA: TGTGCCAGCAGCCCTTCTAGTTTCTATAACTACGAGCAGTACTTC. Translated: CASSPSSFYNYEQYF.

This chain uses TRBV19 with TRBJ2-2; TRBD1 matches at 8 bases. CDR1 and CDR2 (germline): LNHDA, SQIVND (reference sequence). The CDR3 has 13 residues. V shed 6 bases, J shed 6 bases, and the junction held 3 bases outside the gene matches. The CDR3 DNA reads TGTGCCAGTAGCCTGACAGGGGCCGGGGAGCTGTTTTTT. Protein: CASSLTGAGELFF.

CDR3: CASSFGGNTGELFF. The DNA of the CDR3 is TGTGCCAGCAGTTTCGGGGGGAACACCGGGGAGCTGTTTTTT. The gene calls are TRBV27 and TRBJ2-2; D might be TRBD2 (6 bases). Germline V gene lookup returns CDR1 MNHEY and CDR2 SMNVEV (reference sequence). Trimming removed 3 bases from V and 1 base from J, with 6 bases in between. The CDR3 covers 14 residues.

The genes are TRBV29-1 and TRBJ2-5; D is undetermined. V was shortened by 4 bases and J by 5 bases, with 14 bases between the two germline ends. Germline V gene sequence: CDR1 SQVTM, CDR2 ANQGSEA. The CDR3 length is 13 residues. The CDR3 region is CSVADTGGETQYF. The CDR3 DNA is TGCAGCGTTGCTGACACCGGTGGGGAGACCCAGTACTTC.